This is a list of T cell receptor beta chains from one sample in a study of shared clonotypes between healthy human individuals. Measured with immunoSEQ multiplex PCR; TCRdb has only the in-frame clones, and not every one. Found here are 400,000 to 500,000 clones, around 80% of them singletons; the top ten hold 12%. Sequencing was performed on PBMCs. These receptors all come from a woman aged 40 to 50 in good health. Some clones in this sample may be carry-over from other donors' samples. Both conserved end residues are part of each CDR3. The D gene is left open where the match is weak. Clone sizes are given selectively: once, few, many, or a class where the clone is expanded.

TRBJ2-7,NA,NA,TRBV30,TGTGCCTGGACAGGGGATGGGATATACTCCGAGCAGTACTTC,CAWTGDGIYSEQYF
TRBJ1-5,NA,once,TRBV7-7,TGTGCCAGCAGCTTAGCGGGGAGTCAGCCCCAGCATTTT,CASSLAGSQPQHF
TRBJ2-2,NA,NA,TRBV30,TGTGCCTGGAGTGTACGGGGTGGGGAGCTGTTTTTT,CAWSVRGGELFF
TRBJ1-6,NA,once,TRBV6-6,TGTGCCAGCAGTCCCGAGGCTATGAGTTCACCCCTCCACTTT,CASSPEAMSSPLHF
TRBJ1-5,TRBD1,once,TRBV5-1,TGCGCCAGCAGCAGGGACAGGAACAATCAGCCCCAGCATTTT,CASSRDRNNQPQHF
TRBJ1-1,NA,NA,TRBV28,TGTGCCAGCATCCCTGGGGCGCGGACTGAAGCTTTCTTT,CASIPGARTEAFF
TRBJ1-2,NA,NA,TRBV28,TGTGCCAGCAGTTTAGTCCACAAGGAGGGCTACACCTTC,CASSLVHKEGYTF
TRBJ2-6,NA,NA,TRBV7-2,TGTGCCAGCAGCTTAACGGCTTCTGGGGCCAACGTCCTGACTTTC,CASSLTASGANVLTF
TRBJ1-4,NA,NA,TRBV5-1,TGCGCCAGCAGCTTCGGAGGAAATGAAAAACTGTTTTTT,CASSFGGNEKLFF
TRBJ2-2,NA,NA,TRBV28,TGTGCCAGCAGTTTCCGGGCAGCCGGGGAGCTGTTTTTT,CASSFRAAGELFF
TRBJ2-1,TRBD2,few,TRBV19,TGTGCCAGTAGACAGACTAGCGGAGCTACCAATGAGCAGTTCTTC,CASRQTSGATNEQFF
TRBJ2-7,TRBD1,once,TRBV5-4,TGTGCCAGCAGCTTGGAACTCTGGGACAGAACCTACGAGCAGTACTTC,CASSLELWDRTYEQYF
TRBJ2-7,NA,NA,TRBV7-6,TGTGCCAGCAGCTTAGGTCTGGGATCCTACGAGCAGTACTTC,CASSLGLGSYEQYF
TRBJ1-2,TRBD1,few,TRBV5-5,TGTGCCAGCAGCACGGGTGGACAGGGAGGCTATGGCTACACCTTC,CASSTGGQGGYGYTF
TRBJ2-7,TRBD2,NA,TRBV2,TGTGCCAGCACCGGGACTAGCGGGGCTAGCGAGCAGTACTTC,CASTGTSGASEQYF
TRBJ2-3,TRBD1,NA,TRBV14,TGTGCCAGCAGCCTCCGACAGGGATCAGATACGCAGTATTTT,CASSLRQGSDTQYF
TRBJ1-2,NA,NA,TRBV7-2,TGTGCCAGCAGCCAGAGGCCGAATGCTAACTATGGCTACACCTTC,CASSQRPNANYGYTF